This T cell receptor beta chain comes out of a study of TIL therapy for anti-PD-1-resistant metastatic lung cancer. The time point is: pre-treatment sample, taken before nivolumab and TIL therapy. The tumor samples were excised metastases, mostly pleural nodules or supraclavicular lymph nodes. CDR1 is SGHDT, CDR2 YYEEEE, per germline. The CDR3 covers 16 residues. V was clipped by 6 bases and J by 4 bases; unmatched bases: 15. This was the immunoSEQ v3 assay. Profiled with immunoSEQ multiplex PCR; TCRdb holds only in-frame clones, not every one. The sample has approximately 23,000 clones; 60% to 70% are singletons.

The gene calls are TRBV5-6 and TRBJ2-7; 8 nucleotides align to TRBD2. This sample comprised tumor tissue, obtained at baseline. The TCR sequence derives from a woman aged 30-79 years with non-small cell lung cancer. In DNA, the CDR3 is TGTGCCAGCACCGGACGCATTAGCGGGAACCTTTACGAGCAGTACTTC. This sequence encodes CASTGRISGNLYEQYF.